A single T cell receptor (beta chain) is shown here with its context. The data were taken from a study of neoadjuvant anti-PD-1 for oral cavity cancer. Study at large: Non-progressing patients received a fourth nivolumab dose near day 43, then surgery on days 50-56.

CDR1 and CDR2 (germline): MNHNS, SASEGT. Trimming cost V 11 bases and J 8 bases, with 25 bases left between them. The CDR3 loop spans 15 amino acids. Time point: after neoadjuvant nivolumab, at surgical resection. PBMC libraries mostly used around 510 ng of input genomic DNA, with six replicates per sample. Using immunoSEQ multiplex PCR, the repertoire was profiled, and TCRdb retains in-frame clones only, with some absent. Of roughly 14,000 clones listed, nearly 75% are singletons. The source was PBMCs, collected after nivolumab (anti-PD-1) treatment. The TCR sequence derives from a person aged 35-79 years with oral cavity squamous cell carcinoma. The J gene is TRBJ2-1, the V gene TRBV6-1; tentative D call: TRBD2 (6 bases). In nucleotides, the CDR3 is TGTGCCCACAAATCGGTTTCGGGGCGGAGGGATGAGCAGTTCTTC. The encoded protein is CAHKSVSGRRDEQFF.